This paragraph reports one T cell receptor (beta chain). This clone was counted a single time. It has no known antigen specificity. No per-base quality is available; no much larger clone lies one base away. From each donor, a single peripheral blood sample of about 100 mL on average was drawn into heparinised tubes. Naive, central memory, regulatory and stem cell-like memory CD4+ T cells were sorted on a BD FACSAria II using a panel including CD45RO, CCR7, CD25, CD127, CD95 and CD27. Purity was above 95% for every sorted population. PBMCs were isolated right away by Lymphoprep density gradient centrifugation and were stained directly, without culture. To minimize batch effects, samples were stained and sorted in pairs, one healthy donor with one patient per experiment. The data are from a study of beta chain features in type 1 diabetes (dated by TCRdb to 2017 to 2018). At the level of the whole study: No differences in mean age, gender distribution, total cell number or subset yield were found between patients and healthy donors. A total of 100 million to 110 million sorted cells were examined across all samples, and a strong correlation was observed between cell number per subset and RNA yield. In the study, recently diagnosed type 1 diabetes patients and matched healthy donors were compared on the TCRB repertoires of their sorted circulating CD4+ T cell subsets. Regulatory and stem cell-like memory subsets were isolated from only 8 patients and about eight healthy donors, whereas naive and central memory subsets came from all 30 or so donors. The research as a whole found: Because cDNA was sequenced instead of genomic DNA, activated cells with high expression could be over-represented, although the groups did not differ in activation or CD3 levels. Naive, central memory and regulatory TCRB repertoires appeared more similar among patients than among healthy donors. In all four CD4+ subsets, TCRB CDR3 length was moderately but significantly shorter in type 1 diabetes patients. At VDJ recombination sites, patients with type 1 diabetes made fewer insertions and deleted more nucleotides, a pattern implying thymic rearrangement abnormalities. PCR may preferentially amplify shorter templates, but because patient and control samples were amplified and corrected together, any resulting skew would affect both groups equally. Only small numbers of individuals were included in the HLA sub-analyses, which left unresolved whether HLA type had any influence on TCRB rearrangement.

All of the isolated RNA was reverse transcribed with the High Capacity cDNA Reverse Transcription Kit, so expressed TCRB transcripts were sequenced. Deep immunoSEQ sequencing was performed on naive, central memory and regulatory T cell samples, with an average of roughly 4 million total reads per sample. Sorted cells were lysed in RLT buffer, and RNA was extracted using DNase-treated RNeasy Micro or Mini kits according to cell number. To prevent cross-contamination, every cell subset was processed on its own, while patient and healthy donor samples were processed together. The immunoSEQ multiplex PCR was used to amplify TCRB sequences from cDNA, yielding 87-bp fragments that span the CDR3 region. Sequencing of the amplicons was performed on the Illumina HiSeq platform. The paper's processing steps were these. Synthetic template baselines were used to correct PCR bias computationally, reads within Hamming distance 2 were collapsed together, and singletons that could not be merged were discarded. Reads were aligned to IMGT to assign V, D and J genes, CDR3 length, and insertions or deletions at six rearrangement sites. Within each subset, clonotype counts were normalized to sorted cell number, after which true diversity and Gini coefficients were computed with the tcR R package. The overlap coefficient, calculated on TCRB nucleotide sequences, was used to quantify repertoire sharing. As a proxy for the pre-selection repertoire, out-of-frame TCRB sequences from naive cells were analyzed. Sourced from immuneACCESS, this table was stored by TCRdb with only in-frame sequences that have V and J called. A share of the clones is absent; for the studies checked, an unresolved V gene accounts for under half, and the remainder has no known explanation. That table furnishes V, J and clone size, whereas the DNA furnished D and trimming. In all, the sample holds 810,000 or so clones, and 15% to 20% of those were seen once. The top ten hold around 0.02% of the sample.

At the junction V is shortened by 3 bases and J by 5 bases, with 7 bases in between. There are 12 amino acids in the CDR3, from cysteine to phenylalanine inclusive. Only the CDR3 DNA is retained, 36 bases long and in frame from the first base. As encoded in the germline V gene (reference sequence), CDR1 is SEHNR while CDR2 is FQNEAQ. Material for sequencing was naive CD4+ T cells from blood. The cell subset or site label corresponds to: true naive CD4+ T cells. This chain is built from TRBV7-9 and TRBJ1-2, with the D gene call left open. The receptor's source is a woman aged 18 to 35 in good health. The CDR3 reads as follows: CASSFTDYGYTF. The base sequence is TGTGCCAGCAGCTTCACAGATTATGGCTACACCTTC.